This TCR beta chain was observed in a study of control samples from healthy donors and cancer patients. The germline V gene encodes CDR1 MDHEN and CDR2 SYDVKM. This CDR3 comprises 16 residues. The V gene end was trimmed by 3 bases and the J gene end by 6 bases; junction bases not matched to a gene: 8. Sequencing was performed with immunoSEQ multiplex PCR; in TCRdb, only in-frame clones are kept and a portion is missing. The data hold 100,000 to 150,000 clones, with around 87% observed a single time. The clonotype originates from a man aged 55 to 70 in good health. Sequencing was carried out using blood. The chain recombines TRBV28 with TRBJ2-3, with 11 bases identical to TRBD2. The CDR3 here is CASSLSSGGARDTQYF. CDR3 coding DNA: TGTGCCAGCAGTTTGAGTAGCGGGGGGGCGAGGGATACGCAGTATTTT.